This T cell receptor (beta chain) derives from a study of CD8+CD57+ T cells in acquired aplastic anemia. Study-level information: On average, sorted CD4+ and CD8+ cells gave 3 to 3.5 ug of DNA. About 10 million reads were obtained on average for healthy donor CD4+ cells.

The study, taken as a whole, reports: Patients shared 25 to 35 CD8+ CDR3 sequences with controls.

The CDR3 consists of 14 residues. Germline V gives CDR1 SNHLY, CDR2 FYNNEI. The V and J ends lost 6 bases and 7 bases respectively, with 13 bases between them. This clonotype was detected ten times or more. Its antigen is undetermined. The template used for profiling TCR beta VDJ and CDR3 was genomic DNA. TCRdb redid the calling of the reads with MiXCR, one entry per CDR3 protein. The sample contains 86,000 or so distinct CDR3 sequences, under 50% of which appear only once. Sample: sorted CD4+, CD8+, or CD8+CD57+ T cells (not recorded which) from PBMCs. This chain connects TRBV2 to TRBJ1-6; D might be TRBD1 (6 bases). The sequence was collected from a human donor in good health, serving as a control. The CDR3, as DNA: TGTGCCAGCAGAGTCGGGACATCAAATTCACCCCTCCACTTT. This translates into CASRVGTSNSPLHF.